This TCR beta chain originates from a study of response to subunit inactivated influenza vaccine. Trimming took 3 bases from V and 0 from J, leaving 16 bases between them. CDR1 and CDR2 from the germline V gene are DFQATT and SNEGSKA (reference sequence). CDR3 length: 16 residues. Study findings and constraints: A suggestion made by the authors is that each seasonal influenza vaccination recruits few new T cells.

Points on this clonotype: The antigen remains unidentified.

TCRdb recomputed calls from the RT-PCR reads with MiXCR, one row per CDR3 protein. The data contain approximately 530,000 distinct CDR3 sequences, approximately 7.1% of them singletons. The sample was PBMCs from blood, taken about 24 months after vaccination. The chain employs TRBV20-1 and TRBJ2-3, with D possibly matching TRBD1 (6 bases). The clonotype was recovered from a man aged 45-69 years who received an inactivated influenza vaccine. This CDR3 is CSASNPPGASTDTQYF. The CDR3 DNA is TGCAGTGCTAGTAATCCTCCAGGGGCTAGCACAGATACGCAGTATTTT.